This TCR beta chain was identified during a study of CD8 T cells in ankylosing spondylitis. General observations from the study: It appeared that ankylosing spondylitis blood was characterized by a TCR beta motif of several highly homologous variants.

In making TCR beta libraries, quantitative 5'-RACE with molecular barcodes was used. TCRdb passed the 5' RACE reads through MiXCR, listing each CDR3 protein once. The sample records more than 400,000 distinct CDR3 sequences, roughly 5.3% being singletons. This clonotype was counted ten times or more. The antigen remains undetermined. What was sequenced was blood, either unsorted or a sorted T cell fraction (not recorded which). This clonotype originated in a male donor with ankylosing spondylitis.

This chain's CDR3 is CASSPPGVRGNTIYF. The CDR3 DNA sequence: TGTGCCAGCAGCCCGCCGGGGGTCAGGGGAAACACCATATATTTT. This chain links TRBV3-1 with TRBJ1-3; the D gene is possibly TRBD1 (5 bases). V was shortened by 4 bases and J by 4 bases, with 14 bases between the two germline ends. There are 15 residues in the CDR3. The V gene's germline CDR1 is LGHDT and CDR2 YNNKEL (reference sequence).